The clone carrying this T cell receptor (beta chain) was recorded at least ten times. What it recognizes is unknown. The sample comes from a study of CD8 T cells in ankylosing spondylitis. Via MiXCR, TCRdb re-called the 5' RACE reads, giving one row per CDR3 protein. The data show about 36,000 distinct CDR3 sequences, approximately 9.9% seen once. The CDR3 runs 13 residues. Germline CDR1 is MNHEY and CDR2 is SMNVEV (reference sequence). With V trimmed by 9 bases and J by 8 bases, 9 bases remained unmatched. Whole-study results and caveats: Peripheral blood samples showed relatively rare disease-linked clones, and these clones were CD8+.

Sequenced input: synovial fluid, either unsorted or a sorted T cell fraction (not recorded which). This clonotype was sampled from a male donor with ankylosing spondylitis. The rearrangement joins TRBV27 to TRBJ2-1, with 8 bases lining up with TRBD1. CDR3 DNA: TGTGCCAGTTTATTCGCAGGGGGCTATGAGCAGTTCTTC. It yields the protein CASLFAGGYEQFF.